This TCR beta chain was retrieved from a study of blood T cell repertoires in COVID-19. Across the study: The origin of the acute and convalescent COVID-19 samples was the United States, Italy and Spain. The analysed material was cDNA or gDNA that came from T cells, B-cell-depleted T cells, or PBMCs.

Per the original methods: Amplifying reference gene primers gave estimates of nucleated cell counts. Generated by immunoSEQ multiplex PCR, the TCRdb table keeps only in-frame clones and is missing some. V and J calls and clone size are those listed in that table; D and trimming were worked out from the DNA. This sample has about 210,000 clones, with roughly nine tenths found just once. This CDR3 contains 14 residues. Trimming removed 1 base at V and 3 bases at J, with 10 bases between. Germline lookup yields CDR1 SGHRS and CDR2 YFSETQ. This clonotype was obtained from a man aged 25 to 40 with acute or convalescent COVID-19. This rearrangement joins TRBV5-1 to TRBJ1-2; the D is unclear. Sequenced input: peripheral blood. CDR3 DNA: TGCGCCAGCAGCTTGTTCACAGTAGACTATGGCTACACCTTC. This sequence encodes CASSLFTVDYGYTF.